This T cell receptor (beta chain) derives from a study of shared clonotypes between healthy human individuals. Study results and limitations: Larger richness was generally estimated for naive than memory subsets. Clonotypes which were not shared had lower generation probabilities than clonotypes that all four donors shared.

Comment on this clone: Its antigen is undetermined.

Genomic DNA from each subset was divided evenly over several immunoSEQ plates. TCRdb keeps only in-frame clones here, not all; method: immunoSEQ multiplex PCR. Of a few million clones in the sample, 85% to 95% were seen once. The TCR sequence derives from a man younger than 35 in good health. Some clones in this sample may be carry-over from other donors' samples. The sequenced sample consisted of naive CD4+ T cells from PBMCs. This sample's subset: CD45RA+ positively selected.

CDR3 residues: CASAGASQETQYF. The CDR3 bases are TGTGCCAGCGCGGGGGCGAGTCAAGAGACCCAGTACTTC. V usage is TRBV7-9 and J usage is TRBJ2-5, with D perhaps TRBD2 (7 bases). The CDR3 has 13 amino acids. CDR1 and CDR2 from the germline V gene are SEHNR and FQNEAQ (reference sequence). The ends were cut back, 8 bases at V and 2 bases at J, with 12 bases in the middle.